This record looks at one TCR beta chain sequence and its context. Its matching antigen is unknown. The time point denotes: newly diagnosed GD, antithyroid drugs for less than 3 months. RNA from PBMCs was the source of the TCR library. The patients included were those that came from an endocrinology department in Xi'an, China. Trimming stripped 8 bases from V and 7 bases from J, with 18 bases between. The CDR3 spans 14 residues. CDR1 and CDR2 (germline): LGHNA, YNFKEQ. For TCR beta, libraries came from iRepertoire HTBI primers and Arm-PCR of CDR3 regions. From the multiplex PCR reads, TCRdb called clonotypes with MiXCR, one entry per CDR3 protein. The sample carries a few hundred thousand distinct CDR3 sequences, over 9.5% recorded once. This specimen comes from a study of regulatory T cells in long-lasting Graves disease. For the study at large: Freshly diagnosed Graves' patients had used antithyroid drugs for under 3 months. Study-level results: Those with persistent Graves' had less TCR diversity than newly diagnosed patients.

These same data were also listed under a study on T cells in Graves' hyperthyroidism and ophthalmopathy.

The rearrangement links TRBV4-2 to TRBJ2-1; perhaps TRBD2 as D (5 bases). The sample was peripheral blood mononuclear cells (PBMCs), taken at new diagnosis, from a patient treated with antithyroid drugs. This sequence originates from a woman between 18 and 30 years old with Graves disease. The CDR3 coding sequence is TGTGCCAGCGGGTTACTTGGACTGACGAATGAGCAGTTCTTC. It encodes CASGLLGLTNEQFF.